The 17 T cell receptor beta chains given below trace back to one sample, sequenced in a study of vaccination and CD4 T cells after COVID-19. No antigen is known for these receptors. With the Oncomine TCR Beta short-read assay, DNA from cultured CD4+ T cells was sequenced. TCRdb reprocessed the PCR reads with MiXCR, giving one entry per CDR3 protein. This table has about 8,100 distinct CDR3 sequences, 50% to 65% appearing once. As for treatment: roughly 11-day PBMC culture with coronavirus spike peptide pools or control peptides (ViraFEST assay). Prior to the COVID-19 pandemic (2011-2018), the unexposed donor's CD4+ T cells were collected. The sequenced sample was CD4+ T cells from blood, cultured in vitro. Receptor source: a human donor in good health.

This clonotype was counted only a few times. The chain uses TRBV20-1 and TRBJ2-2; D may be TRBD1 (6 bases). Trimming took off 3 bases at V and 2 bases at J, with 10 bases between the two ends. Per germline, CDR1 DFQATT and CDR2 SNEGSKA (reference sequence). The CDR3 is made up of 14 amino acids. CDR3 sequence (DNA): TGCAGTGCTAGGATACAGGGAAACACCGGGGAGCTGTTTTTT. It yields the protein CSARIQGNTGELFF.

CDR3 coding DNA: TGCGCCAGCAGCCAGGCCGGGACAGGGGCTTCACCCCTCCACTTT. Translated, it gives CASSQAGTGASPLHF. The chain recombines TRBV4-1 with TRBJ1-6; 10 bases line up with TRBD1. V dropped 3 bases and J dropped 9; count of bases not matched to a gene: 5. CDR3 size: 15 residues. CDR1 is MGHRA, CDR2 YSYEKL, per germline.

The chain combines TRBV6-2 or TRBV6-3 with TRBJ2-4; D uncertain. The V end lost 6 bases, the J end lost 0 bases, and 9 bases lay between the germline ends. The CDR3 consists of 14 residues. Germline values: CDR1 MNHEY, CDR2 SVGEGT. The CDR3 spells CASSPAVAKNIQYF. CDR3 DNA sequence: TGTGCCAGCAGCCCGGCAGTAGCCAAAAACATTCAGTACTTC.

This clonotype appeared a few times. This chain joins TRBV7-2 and TRBJ2-1; 10 nucleotides match TRBD2. This CDR3 is 15 amino acids long. CDR1 and CDR2 (germline): SGHTA, FQGNSA. V lost 1 base, J lost 9 bases, and 6 bases stayed unmatched. CDR3 sequence reads: CASSLVPAGGGEQFF. The CDR3 nucleotides read TGTGCCAGCAGCTTAGTCCCAGCGGGAGGGGGTGAGCAGTTCTTC. Full variable domain (remainder filled in from reference TRBV7-2 and TRBJ2-1): GAGVSQSPSNKVTEKGKDVELRCDPISGHTALYWYRQSLGQGLEFLIYFQGNSAPDKSGLPSDRFSAERTGGSVSTLTIQRTQQEDSAVYLCASSLVPAGGGEQFFGPGTRLTVL.

This clonotype was detected only a few times. The rearrangement links TRBV7-2 to TRBJ1-2; 9 bases agree with TRBD1. CDR3 size: 16 residues. Losses at the gene ends were 5 bases for V and 6 bases for J; bases not matched to a gene: 13. In germline, CDR1 is SGHTA, CDR2 FQGNSA. The CDR3 reads CASSVRVQGARNGYTF. In DNA, the CDR3 is TGTGCCAGCAGCGTCCGGGTACAGGGGGCTCGGAATGGCTACACCTTC.

The chain employs TRBV21-1 and TRBJ1-1. TRBV21-1 is classified as a pseudogene. The CDR3 consists of 14 residues. This CDR3 is CASSGHQQSTEAFF. As DNA, the CDR3 is TGTGCCAGCAGCGGGCATCAGCAATCCACTGAAGCTTTCTTT.

The chain couples TRBV6-2 or TRBV6-3 to TRBJ1-6, with a weak D call TRBD1 (5 bases). From germline, CDR1 is MNHEY and CDR2 SVGEGT. This CDR3 comprises 15 residues. V lost 0 bases and J lost 9, with 12 bases in between. This chain's CDR3 is CASSYSGDGGSPLHF. DNA of the CDR3: TGTGCCAGCAGTTACTCTGGGGACGGAGGTTCACCCCTCCACTTT.

The V gene is TRBV6-2 or TRBV6-3, the J gene TRBJ1-5; TRBD1 is a possible D gene (6 bases). Trimming left V 5 bases short and J 0 bases short, with 20 bases between. The V gene's germline CDR1 is MNHEY and CDR2 SVGEGT. There are 18 residues in the CDR3. CDR3 protein: CASSPPRLTGDSNQPQHF. Here the CDR3 DNA reads TGTGCCAGCAGTCCCCCGAGGCTGACAGGAGATAGCAATCAGCCCCAGCATTTT.

This chain uses TRBV5-1 with TRBJ1-5; D gene ambiguous. The CDR3 consists of 13 residues. Trimming removed 2 bases at V and 5 bases at J, with 8 bases between. Germline V gene data show CDR1 as SGHRS and CDR2 as YFSETQ. In nucleotides, the CDR3 is TGCGCCAGCAGCTTCGGCGGGGATCAGCCCCAGCATTTT. It translates to CASSFGGDQPQHF. Complete variable domain (other parts from reference TRBV5-1 and TRBJ1-5): KAGVTQTPRYLIKTRGQQVTLSCSPISGHRSVSWYQQTPGQGLQFLFEYFSETQRNKGNFPGRFSGRQFSNSRSEMNVSTLELGDSALYLCASSFGGDQPQHFGDGTRLSIL.

The V gene is TRBV5-1, the J gene TRBJ1-2; D uncertain. Germline V gene lookup returns CDR1 SGHRS and CDR2 YFSETQ. The CDR3 contains 13 residues. Trimming took 4 bases from V and 8 from J, leaving 15 bases between them. As DNA, the CDR3 is TGCGCCAGCAGCCTAGGGCTTCACGACGGCTACACCTTC. This gives the protein CASSLGLHDGYTF.

The chain employs TRBV3-1 and TRBJ2-5; 10 bases are a match to TRBD2. The germline V gene has CDR1 LGHDT and CDR2 YNNKEL (reference sequence). The CDR3 length is 16 residues. Trimming removed 1 base from V and 2 bases from J; junction bases left unmatched: 4. CDR3 bases: TGTGCCAGCAGCCAAGGGGTACTAGCGGGGCAAGAGACCCAGTACTTC. Protein product: CASSQGVLAGQETQYF.

V usage is TRBV20-1 and J usage is TRBJ1-1, with a weak D call TRBD1 (6 bases). This CDR3 region has 16 residues. Trimming cost V 0 bases and J 3 bases, with 17 bases left between them. Germline V CDR1 and CDR2: DFQATT, SNEGSKA (reference sequence). In nucleotides, the CDR3 is TGCAGTGCTAGAGATCTGTTGGGGGGCCCCGACACTGAAGCTTTCTTT. This translates into CSARDLLGGPDTEAFF.

The chain recombines TRBV7-2 with TRBJ1-6, with TRBD1 matching 8 bases. Germline lookup yields CDR1 SGHTA and CDR2 FQGNSA. This CDR3 has 15 amino acids. The V segment lost 2 bases and the J segment 9 bases; nucleotides outside the gene matches: 6. The CDR3 here is CASSLLQGAGSPLHF. CDR3 in DNA: TGTGCCAGCAGCTTATTGCAGGGGGCGGGTTCACCCCTCCACTTT.

The rearrangement joins TRBV12-3 or TRBV12-4 to TRBJ1-2; 7 bases are a match to TRBD1. The trim removed 2 bases at V and 4 bases at J, leaving 4 bases unmatched. The CDR3 has 14 residues. This CDR3 is CASSLRSGGYGYTF. For the CDR3, the DNA is TGTGCCAGCAGTTTAAGGTCAGGGGGCTATGGCTACACCTTC.

This rearrangement joins TRBV10-2 to TRBJ2-2, with TRBD2 matching over 11 bases. J was trimmed by 1 base and V by 5 bases; bases with no gene match: 3. The CDR3 spans 16 residues. Germline V gene data show CDR1 as WSHSY and CDR2 as SAAADI. In DNA, the CDR3 is TGCGCCAGCAGTACTAGCGGGGGCCGGAACACCGGGGAGCTGTTTTTT. Translating it yields CASSTSGGRNTGELFF.

The V gene is TRBV11-3, the J gene TRBJ2-1; the D gene is possibly TRBD1 (6 bases). The J call may be in error: the DNA end matches TRBJ2-7 better. Germline lookup yields CDR1 SGHNT and CDR2 YENEEA. This CDR3 is built from 16 residues. The CDR3 coding sequence is TGTGCCAGCAGGCGCGCCGGGACACTGGAGCTCTACGAGCAGTACTTC. This encodes CASRRAGTLELYEQYF.

The chain links TRBV7-2 to TRBJ1-2; 7 bases fit TRBD1. Losses at the gene ends were 5 bases for V and 4 bases for J; bases not matched to a gene: 10. CDR1 is SGHTA and CDR2 is FQGNSA in the germline V gene. This CDR3 is built from 15 residues. For the CDR3, the DNA is TGTGCCAGCAGCCGATCAGGACAGGCCCTCTATGGCTACACCTTC. It translates to CASSRSGQALYGYTF.